The clone carrying this T cell receptor (beta chain) occurred many times. TCRdb processed the RACE reads anew with MiXCR; each CDR3 protein has one entry. Of 75,000 to 90,000 distinct CDR3 sequences listed, roughly 10% are singletons. The data were taken from a study of human T cells and chemical hapten exposure. Described time point: patch test 2, 6 weeks after DPC sensitization. Treatment in this sample: therapeutic diphenylcyclopropenone sensitization with weekly scalp DPC. Germline CDR1 reads SGHNT; CDR2 reads YYREEE (reference sequence). The CDR3 is made up of 13 amino acids. V lost 1 base, J lost 8 bases, and 12 bases lay in between.

The sequence was collected from a woman between 50 and 59 years old with alopecia areata. Some clones in this sample may be carry-over from other donors' samples. The rearrangement links TRBV5-4 to TRBJ1-2, with D unclear. The input for sequencing was whole blood, taken in connection with sensitization to the hapten diphenylcyclopropenone (DPC). The CDR3 sequence is CASSLSGEGGYTF. For the CDR3, the DNA is TGTGCCAGCAGCTTGTCTGGGGAGGGAGGCTACACCTTC.